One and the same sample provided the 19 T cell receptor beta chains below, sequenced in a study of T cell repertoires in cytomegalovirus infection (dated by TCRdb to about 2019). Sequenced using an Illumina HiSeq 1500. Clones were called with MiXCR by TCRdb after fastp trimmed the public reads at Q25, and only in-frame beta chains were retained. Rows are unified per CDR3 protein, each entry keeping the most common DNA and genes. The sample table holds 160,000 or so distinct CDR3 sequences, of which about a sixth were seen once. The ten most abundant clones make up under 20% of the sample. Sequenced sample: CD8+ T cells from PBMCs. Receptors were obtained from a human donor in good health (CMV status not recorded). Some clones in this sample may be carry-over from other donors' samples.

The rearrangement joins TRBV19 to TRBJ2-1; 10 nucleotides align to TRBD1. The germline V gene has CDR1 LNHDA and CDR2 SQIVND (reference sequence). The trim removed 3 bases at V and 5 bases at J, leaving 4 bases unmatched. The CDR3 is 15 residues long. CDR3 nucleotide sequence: TGTGCCAGTAGTATCTGGACAGGGGGGAACAATGAGCAGTTCTTC. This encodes CASSIWTGGNNEQFF.

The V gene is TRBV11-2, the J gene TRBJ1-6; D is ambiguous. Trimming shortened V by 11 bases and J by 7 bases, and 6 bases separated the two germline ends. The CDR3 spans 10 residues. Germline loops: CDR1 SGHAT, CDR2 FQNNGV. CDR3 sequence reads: CAAGNSPLHF. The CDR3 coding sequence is TGTGCCGCGGGGAATTCACCCCTCCACTTT.

CDR3 loop: CASMTSNPLTYEQYF. For the CDR3, the DNA is TGTGCCAGCATGACTTCCAACCCCCTGACCTACGAGCAGTACTTC. The chain couples TRBV6-2 or TRBV6-3 to TRBJ2-7; no reliable D call. Germline CDR1 reads MNHEY; CDR2 reads SVGEGT. Trimming removed 7 bases from V and 2 bases from J, with 18 bases in between. There are 15 residues in the CDR3.

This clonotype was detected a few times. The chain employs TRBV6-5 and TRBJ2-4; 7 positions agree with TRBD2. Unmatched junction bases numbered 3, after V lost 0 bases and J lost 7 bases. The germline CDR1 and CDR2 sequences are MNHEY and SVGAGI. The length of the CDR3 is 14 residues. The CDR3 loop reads CASSYSGEGNIQYF. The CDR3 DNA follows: TGTGCCAGCAGTTACTCGGGGGAGGGCAACATTCAGTACTTC.

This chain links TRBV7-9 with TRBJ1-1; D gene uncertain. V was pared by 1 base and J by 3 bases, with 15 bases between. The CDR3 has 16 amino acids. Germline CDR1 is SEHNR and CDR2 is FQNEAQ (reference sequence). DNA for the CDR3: TGTGCCAGCAGCTTAGGACCATTGGCCTTGGACACTGAAGCTTTCTTT. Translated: CASSLGPLALDTEAFF.

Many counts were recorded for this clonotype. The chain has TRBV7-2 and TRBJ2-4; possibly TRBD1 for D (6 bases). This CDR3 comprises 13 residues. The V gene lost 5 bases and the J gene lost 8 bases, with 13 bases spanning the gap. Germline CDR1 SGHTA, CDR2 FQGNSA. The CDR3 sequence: CASSVNREDIQYF. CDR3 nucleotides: TGTGCCAGCAGCGTAAACAGGGAAGACATTCAGTACTTC.

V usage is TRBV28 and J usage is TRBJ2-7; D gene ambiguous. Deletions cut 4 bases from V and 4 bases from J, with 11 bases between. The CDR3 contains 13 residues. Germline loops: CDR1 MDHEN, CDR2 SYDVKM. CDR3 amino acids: CASSYERWYEQYF. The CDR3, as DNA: TGTGCCAGCAGTTATGAGCGTTGGTACGAGCAGTACTTC.

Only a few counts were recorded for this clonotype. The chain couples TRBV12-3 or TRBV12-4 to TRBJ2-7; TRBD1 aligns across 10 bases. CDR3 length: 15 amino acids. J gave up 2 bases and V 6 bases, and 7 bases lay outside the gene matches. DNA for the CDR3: TGTGCCAGCAGGACTGGGACAGGGGTGACCTACGAGCAGTACTTC. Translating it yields CASRTGTGVTYEQYF.

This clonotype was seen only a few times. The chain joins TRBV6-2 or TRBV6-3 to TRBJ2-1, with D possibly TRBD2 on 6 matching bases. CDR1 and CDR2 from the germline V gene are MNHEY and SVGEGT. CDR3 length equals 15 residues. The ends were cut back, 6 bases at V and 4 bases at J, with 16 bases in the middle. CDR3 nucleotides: TGTGCCAGCAGCCTGGGACTTTACCTTTACAATGAGCAGTTCTTC. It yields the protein CASSLGLYLYNEQFF.

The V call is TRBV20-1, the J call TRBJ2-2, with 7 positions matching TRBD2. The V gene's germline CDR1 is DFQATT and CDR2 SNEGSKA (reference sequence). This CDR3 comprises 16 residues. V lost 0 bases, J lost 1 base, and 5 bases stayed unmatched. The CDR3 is CSARDKAGVNTGELFF. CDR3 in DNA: TGCAGTGCTAGAGATAAGGCGGGGGTGAACACCGGGGAGCTGTTTTTT.

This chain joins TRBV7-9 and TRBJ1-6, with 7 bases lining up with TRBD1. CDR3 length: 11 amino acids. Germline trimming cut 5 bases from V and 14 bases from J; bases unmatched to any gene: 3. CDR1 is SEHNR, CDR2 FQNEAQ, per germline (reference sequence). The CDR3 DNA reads TGTGCCAGCAGCCCGGACAGGACCCTCCACTTT. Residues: CASSPDRTLHF.

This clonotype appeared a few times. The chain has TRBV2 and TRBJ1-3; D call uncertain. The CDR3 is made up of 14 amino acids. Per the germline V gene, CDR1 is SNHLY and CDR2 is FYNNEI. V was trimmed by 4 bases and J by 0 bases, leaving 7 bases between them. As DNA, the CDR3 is TGTGCCAGCAGTGCACCGGACTCTGGAAACACCATATATTTT. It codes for CASSAPDSGNTIYF.

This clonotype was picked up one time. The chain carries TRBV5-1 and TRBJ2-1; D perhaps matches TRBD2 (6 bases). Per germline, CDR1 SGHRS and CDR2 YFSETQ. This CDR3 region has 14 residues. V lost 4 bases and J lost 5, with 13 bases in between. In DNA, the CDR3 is TGCGCCAGCAGCCGGCTGGGGGGAGACAATGAGCAGTTCTTC. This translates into CASSRLGGDNEQFF. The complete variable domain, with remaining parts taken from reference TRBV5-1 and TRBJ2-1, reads KAGVTQTPRYLIKTRGQQVTLSCSPISGHRSVSWYQQTPGQGLQFLFEYFSETQRNKGNFPGRFSGRQFSNSRSEMNVSTLELGDSALYLCASSRLGGDNEQFFGPGTRLTVL.

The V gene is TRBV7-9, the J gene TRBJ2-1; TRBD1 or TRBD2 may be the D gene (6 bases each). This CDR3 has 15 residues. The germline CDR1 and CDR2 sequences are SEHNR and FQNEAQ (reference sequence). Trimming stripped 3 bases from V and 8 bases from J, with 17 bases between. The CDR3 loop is CASSFEGGSRDEQFF. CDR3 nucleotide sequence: TGTGCCAGCAGCTTTGAGGGGGGCTCGCGCGATGAGCAGTTCTTC.

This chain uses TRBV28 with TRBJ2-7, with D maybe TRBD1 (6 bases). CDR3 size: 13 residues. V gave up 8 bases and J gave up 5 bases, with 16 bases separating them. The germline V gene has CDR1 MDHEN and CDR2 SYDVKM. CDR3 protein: CASSGDKVDEQYF. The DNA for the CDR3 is TGTGCCAGCTCCGGGGACAAGGTGGACGAGCAGTACTTC.

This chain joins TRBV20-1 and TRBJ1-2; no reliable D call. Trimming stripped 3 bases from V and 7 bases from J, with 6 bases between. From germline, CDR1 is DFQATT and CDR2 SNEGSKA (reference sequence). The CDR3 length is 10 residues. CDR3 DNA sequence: TGCAGTGCTAGTAAGGGTGGCTACACCTTC. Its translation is CSASKGGYTF.

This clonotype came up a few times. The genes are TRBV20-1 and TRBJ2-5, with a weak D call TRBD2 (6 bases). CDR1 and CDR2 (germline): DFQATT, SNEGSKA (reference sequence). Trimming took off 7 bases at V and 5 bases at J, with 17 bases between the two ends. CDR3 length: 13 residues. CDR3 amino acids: CSGFSGVWETQYF. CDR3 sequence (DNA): TGCAGTGGCTTCTCGGGGGTTTGGGAGACCCAGTACTTC.

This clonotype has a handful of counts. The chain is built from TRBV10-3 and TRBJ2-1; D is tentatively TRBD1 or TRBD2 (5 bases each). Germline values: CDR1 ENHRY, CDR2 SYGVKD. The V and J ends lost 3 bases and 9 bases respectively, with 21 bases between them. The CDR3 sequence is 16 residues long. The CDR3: CAISEGSSGPGSEQFF. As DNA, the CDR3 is TGTGCCATCAGTGAAGGTTCATCGGGGCCGGGGTCTGAGCAGTTCTTC.

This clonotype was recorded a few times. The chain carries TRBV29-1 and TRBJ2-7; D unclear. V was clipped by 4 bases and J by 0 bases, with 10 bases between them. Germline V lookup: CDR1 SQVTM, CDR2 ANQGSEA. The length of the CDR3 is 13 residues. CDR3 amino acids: CSVAGPSSYEQYF. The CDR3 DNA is TGCAGCGTTGCCGGTCCCAGCTCCTACGAGCAGTACTTC.